The 8 T cell receptor beta chains below come from one sample, sequenced in a study of cytomegalovirus exposure and HLA in healthy donors. Vbeta (60) and Jbeta (13) primers were used in the PCR. Sequencing used immunoSEQ multiplex PCR; TCRdb keeps in-frame clones, though not all of them. Of around 40,000 clones in the sample, about 80% were seen once. Sequencing used PBMCs. These receptors all come from a man younger than 40 in good health and CMV-seronegative.

This clone was found once. The V gene is TRBV6-5, the J gene TRBJ2-5; the match to TRBD2 covers 7 bases. The J call may be faulty, since TRBJ2-7 better matches the DNA end. Germline V lookup: CDR1 MNHEY, CDR2 SVGAGI. The CDR3 runs to 16 residues. The CDR3 spells CASSYSAQGGWYEQYF. The DNA of the CDR3 is TGTGCCAGCAGTTACTCGGCGCAGGGAGGGTGGTACGAGCAGTACTTC.

This sequence joins TRBV19 and TRBJ2-1, with a weak D call TRBD2 (6 bases). V was trimmed by 6 bases and J by 3 bases, leaving 18 bases between them. Germline V lookup: CDR1 LNHDA, CDR2 SQIVND (reference sequence). The CDR3 extends over 16 amino acids. DNA for the CDR3: TGTGCCAGTAGCAAGGGATCGGGAGAGCGCTACAATGAGCAGTTCTTC. Residues: CASSKGSGERYNEQFF.

J is TRBJ1-4 and V is TRBV30; 9 bases match TRBD1. V gave up 3 bases and J gave up 4 bases; unmatched junction bases: 6. Germline assignment: CDR1 GTSNPN and CDR2 SVGIG (reference sequence). This CDR3 is 15 amino acids long. The CDR3 here is CAWRKTTGGNEKLFF. For the CDR3, the DNA is TGTGCCTGGAGAAAAACGACAGGGGGTAATGAAAAACTGTTTTTT. The entire variable domain, with the rest obtained from reference TRBV30 and TRBJ1-4, is as follows: SQTIHQWPATLVQPVGSPLSLECTVEGTSNPNLYWYRQAAGRGLQLLFYSVGIGQISSEVPQNLSASRPQDRQFILSSKKLLLSDSGFYLCAWRKTTGGNEKLFFGSGTQLSVL.

V gene TRBV6-5 combines with J gene TRBJ1-1, with D perhaps matching TRBD1 (6 bases). There are 15 residues in the CDR3. The ends were cut back, 6 bases at V and 0 bases at J, with 14 bases in the middle. Per the germline V gene, CDR1 is MNHEY and CDR2 is SVGAGI. Written as DNA, the CDR3 is TGTGCCAGCAGAAGGGAGGGGGTTATGAACACTGAAGCTTTCTTT. Its translation is CASRREGVMNTEAFF.

This chain links TRBV30 with TRBJ2-7, with TRBD2 identical over 13 bases. V shed 0 bases and J 5 bases; nucleotides not matched to a gene: 10. The CDR3 sequence is 17 residues long. Germline values: CDR1 GTSNPN, CDR2 SVGIG (reference sequence). The CDR3 DNA sequence: TGTGCCTGGAGTGTACAGGGACTAGCGGGACTGAGCCACGAGCAGTACTTC. Its translation: CAWSVQGLAGLSHEQYF.

The count of this clone is one. The rearrangement uses TRBV25-1 and TRBJ2-1; D is unclear. The germline CDR1 and CDR2 sequences are MGHDK and SYGVNS. This CDR3 has 14 residues. V dropped 0 bases and J dropped 4 bases, with 7 bases sitting between them. CDR3 loop: CASSEYQTYNEQFF. The CDR3 DNA sequence: TGTGCCAGCAGTGAATATCAAACTTACAATGAGCAGTTCTTC.

The chain recombines TRBV28 with TRBJ2-7; possibly TRBD1 for D (6 bases). Deletions cut 3 bases from V and 4 bases from J, with 19 bases between. This CDR3 has 16 residues. The germline V gene encodes CDR1 MDHEN and CDR2 SYDVKM. The DNA of the CDR3 is TGTGCCAGCAGTTTTCCCCCAGGGGTACTCTCGTACGAGCAGTACTTC. Translated, it gives CASSFPPGVLSYEQYF.

The V call is TRBV27, the J call TRBJ2-2; possible D gene TRBD2, 5 bases. Trimming pared 0 bases from V and 7 bases from J, leaving 18 bases between. This CDR3 comprises 17 residues. The V gene's germline CDR1 is MNHEY and CDR2 SMNVEV (reference sequence). The CDR3 reads CASSLSSAVRGSGELFF. For the CDR3, the DNA is TGTGCCAGCAGTTTATCGTCGGCGGTGAGAGGGAGCGGGGAGCTGTTTTTT.